This is a list of T cell receptor beta chains from one sample in a study of blood T cell repertoires in COVID-19. The assay was immunoSEQ multiplex PCR, and TCRdb's table has in-frame clones only and misses some. The sample consists of about 360,000 clones, roughly 90% of them appearing once. The sequenced material came from peripheral blood. Receptors were obtained from a woman aged 60 to 75 with COVID-19, enrolled during active disease. Both conserved end residues are part of each CDR3. Each record gives: D gene, V gene, J gene, clone size, CDR3 DNA, CDR3 protein. D genes are given only for firm matches. Clone size appears in some rows only: once, few, many, or a class for an expanded clone.

D gene: .
V gene: TRBV7-7
J gene: TRBJ2-2
clone size: few
CDR3 DNA: TGTGCCAGCAGCTTACAAATTCAGGGTGGCACCGGGGAGCTGTTTTTT
CDR3 protein: CASSLQIQGGTGELFF

D gene: TRBD2
V gene: TRBV19
J gene: TRBJ2-3
clone size: once
CDR3 DNA: TGTGCCAGTAGCGCGGGGGTATCAGCGGGGGTAACAGATACGCAGTATTTT
CDR3 protein: CASSAGVSAGVTDTQYF

D gene: .
V gene: TRBV7-2
J gene: TRBJ1-5
clone size: .
CDR3 DNA: TGTGCCAGCAGCTTTGAGAGCAATCAGCCCCAGCATTTT
CDR3 protein: CASSFESNQPQHF

D gene: TRBD1
V gene: TRBV10-3
J gene: TRBJ2-1
clone size: .
CDR3 DNA: TGTGCCATCAGTCCGGGACAGGGTAGAATTGAGCAGTTCTTC
CDR3 protein: CAISPGQGRIEQFF

D gene: .
V gene: TRBV20-1
J gene: TRBJ1-1
clone size: .
CDR3 DNA: TGCAGTGCTAGAGGAGCCGGGGGAGCTTTCTTT
CDR3 protein: CSARGAGGAFF

D gene: TRBD1
V gene: TRBV6-5
J gene: TRBJ2-5
clone size: .
CDR3 DNA: TGTGCCAGCAGTTTACAGGGGCAAGAGACCCAGTACTTC
CDR3 protein: CASSLQGQETQYF

D gene: TRBD1
V gene: TRBV19
J gene: TRBJ1-1
clone size: .
CDR3 DNA: TGTGCCACTCAACAGGGGGTTCTGAACACTGAAGCTTTCTTT
CDR3 protein: CATQQGVLNTEAFF

D gene: .
V gene: TRBV7-2
J gene: TRBJ2-7
clone size: .
CDR3 DNA: TGTGCCAGCAGCTTCATTAAGGACAATCGCGAGCAGTACTTC
CDR3 protein: CASSFIKDNREQYF

D gene: TRBD1
V gene: TRBV6-2/TRBV6-3
J gene: TRBJ2-7
clone size: .
CDR3 DNA: TGTGCCAGCAGTCGTGGGACAGGGATCAACGAGCAGTACTTC
CDR3 protein: CASSRGTGINEQYF

D gene: TRBD1
V gene: TRBV11-2
J gene: TRBJ2-7
clone size: .
CDR3 DNA: TGTGCCAGCAGGCCCTGGGACAGGTCGAGCTCCTACGAGCAGTACTTC
CDR3 protein: CASRPWDRSSSYEQYF

D gene: TRBD1
V gene: TRBV5-8
J gene: TRBJ1-2
clone size: few
CDR3 DNA: TGTGCCAGCTACAAACAGGGGCGGAACTATGGCTACACCTTC
CDR3 protein: CASYKQGRNYGYTF

D gene: TRBD1
V gene: TRBV4-3
J gene: TRBJ1-2
clone size: once
CDR3 DNA: TGCGCCAGCAGCCAAAACCGACAGGGGGTCTATGGCTACACCTTC
CDR3 protein: CASSQNRQGVYGYTF

D gene: TRBD2
V gene: TRBV4-3
J gene: TRBJ2-2
clone size: .
CDR3 DNA: TGCGCCAGCAGCCCATTAGCGGGGGACACCGGGGAGCTGTTTTTT
CDR3 protein: CASSPLAGDTGELFF

D gene: .
V gene: TRBV5-8
J gene: TRBJ2-6
clone size: .
CDR3 DNA: TGTGCCAGCGCTTGGGGCCAAGGCTCTGGGGCCAACGTCCTGACTTTC
CDR3 protein: CASAWGQGSGANVLTF

D gene: TRBD2
V gene: TRBV7-9
J gene: TRBJ2-7
clone size: .
CDR3 DNA: TGTGCCGGAGGAGCGGGGGACGAGCAGTACTTC
CDR3 protein: CAGGAGDEQYF

D gene: .
V gene: TRBV6-1
J gene: TRBJ1-6
clone size: few
CDR3 DNA: TGTGCCAGCAGTGAAGCGGCCGGGAGAACTAATTCACCCCTCCACTTT
CDR3 protein: CASSEAAGRTNSPLHF

D gene: TRBD2
V gene: TRBV5-1
J gene: TRBJ2-5
clone size: .
CDR3 DNA: TGCGCCAGCAGCACCAATAGCGGGGGGGCCGGGGAGACCCAGTACTTC
CDR3 protein: CASSTNSGGAGETQYF

D gene: TRBD2
V gene: TRBV11-3
J gene: TRBJ2-3
clone size: .
CDR3 DNA: TGTGCCAGCAGCCCGGGAGCGGGGGGGAGCACAGATACGCAGTATTTT
CDR3 protein: CASSPGAGGSTDTQYF

D gene: TRBD1
V gene: TRBV14
J gene: TRBJ2-2
clone size: .
CDR3 DNA: TGTGCCAGCAGGGACAGGGCAGCCGGGGAGCTGTTTTTT
CDR3 protein: CASRDRAAGELFF

D gene: .
V gene: TRBV7-2
J gene: TRBJ1-3
clone size: once
CDR3 DNA: TGTGCCAGCAGCTTACAGTTCTCTGGAAACACCATATATTTT
CDR3 protein: CASSLQFSGNTIYF

D gene: .
V gene: TRBV19
J gene: TRBJ1-5
clone size: .
CDR3 DNA: TGTGCCAGTAGTATATCCGAAGTGAGCCGCGGGCCCCAGCATTTT
CDR3 protein: CASSISEVSRGPQHF

D gene: .
V gene: TRBV11-3
J gene: TRBJ2-7
clone size: .
CDR3 DNA: TGTGCCAGCAGCTTTTCGACTCGAACAGGTTCCTACGAGCAGTACTTC
CDR3 protein: CASSFSTRTGSYEQYF

D gene: TRBD1
V gene: TRBV6-5
J gene: TRBJ1-1
clone size: .
CDR3 DNA: TGTGCCAGCAGTTCCCACGGGACAGCTAGGAACACTGAAGCTTTCTTT
CDR3 protein: CASSSHGTARNTEAFF

D gene: TRBD2
V gene: TRBV7-6
J gene: TRBJ2-5
clone size: .
CDR3 DNA: TGTGCCAGCAGCAGGACTAGCCGGGAGACCCAGTACTTC
CDR3 protein: CASSRTSRETQYF

D gene: .
V gene: TRBV5-1
J gene: TRBJ2-5
clone size: .
CDR3 DNA: TGCGCCAGCACCTACGGGCCGGGGGAGACCCAGTACTTC
CDR3 protein: CASTYGPGETQYF

D gene: .
V gene: TRBV4-2
J gene: TRBJ1-1
clone size: few
CDR3 DNA: TGTGCCAGTGAGGGGGTGGGGACTGAAGCTTTCTTT
CDR3 protein: CASEGVGTEAFF

D gene: .
V gene: TRBV11-2
J gene: TRBJ1-2
clone size: .
CDR3 DNA: TGTGCCAGCAGCTTAGTCGAGGTTGGCTATGGCTACACCTTC
CDR3 protein: CASSLVEVGYGYTF

D gene: .
V gene: TRBV18
J gene: TRBJ2-6
clone size: .
CDR3 DNA: TGTGCCAGCTCGTTACAGGGCCCCGACTCTGGGGCCAACGTCCTGACTTTC
CDR3 protein: CASSLQGPDSGANVLTF

D gene: .
V gene: TRBV6-5
J gene: TRBJ2-3
clone size: .
CDR3 DNA: TGTGCCAGCAGTTACCCCGGCATGGAGGGGGATACGCAGTATTTT
CDR3 protein: CASSYPGMEGDTQYF

D gene: .
V gene: TRBV7-3
J gene: TRBJ2-3
clone size: .
CDR3 DNA: TGTGCCAGCAGCTTCCGGGGCACAGATACGCAGTATTTT
CDR3 protein: CASSFRGTDTQYF

D gene: .
V gene: TRBV3-1/TRBV3-2
J gene: TRBJ1-1
clone size: .
CDR3 DNA: TGTGCCAGCAGCCAAGATTCTCGGTATGACACTGAAGCTTTCTTT
CDR3 protein: CASSQDSRYDTEAFF

D gene: .
V gene: TRBV14
J gene: TRBJ2-1
clone size: .
CDR3 DNA: TGTGCCAGCAGCCAAACCACGGGGGGCTGGTACAATGAGCAGTTCTTC
CDR3 protein: CASSQTTGGWYNEQFF

D gene: .
V gene: TRBV11-3
J gene: TRBJ1-1
clone size: .
CDR3 DNA: TGTGCCAGCAGCTTAGGGGGGCGGACTGAAGCTTTCTTT
CDR3 protein: CASSLGGRTEAFF

D gene: TRBD1
V gene: TRBV27
J gene: TRBJ2-5
clone size: .
CDR3 DNA: TGTGCCAGCAATTCCGGGACAGGGGGCTTTGGGGAGACCCAGTACTTC
CDR3 protein: CASNSGTGGFGETQYF

D gene: .
V gene: TRBV4-1
J gene: TRBJ1-6
clone size: .
CDR3 DNA: TGCGCCAGCAGCCAAGCCGGGGGACCCTTCACCCCCCTCCACTTT
CDR3 protein: CASSQAGGPFTPLHF

D gene: TRBD1
V gene: TRBV2
J gene: TRBJ1-6
clone size: .
CDR3 DNA: TGTGCCAGCATGAAGGTCGGGACAGGGATTAATTCACCCCTCCACTTT
CDR3 protein: CASMKVGTGINSPLHF

D gene: TRBD1
V gene: TRBV4-1
J gene: TRBJ1-6
clone size: .
CDR3 DNA: TGCGCCAGCAGCCCCGGAGGAGGGGGCGGATATTCACCCCTCCACTTT
CDR3 protein: CASSPGGGGGYSPLHF

D gene: .
V gene: TRBV10-3
J gene: TRBJ1-6
clone size: .
CDR3 DNA: TGTGCCATCAGTGCGGAGGGTCTAGGTAATTCACCCCTCCACTTT
CDR3 protein: CAISAEGLGNSPLHF

D gene: TRBD1
V gene: TRBV7-9
J gene: TRBJ2-3
clone size: .
CDR3 DNA: TGTGCCAGCAGCTTCCCCCTCGGGACAGACACAGATACGCAGTATTTT
CDR3 protein: CASSFPLGTDTDTQYF

D gene: .
V gene: TRBV4-2
J gene: TRBJ1-2
clone size: few
CDR3 DNA: TGTGCCAGCAGCCAACCCTCCGGGTCTCCGGGGAACTATGGCTACACCTTC
CDR3 protein: CASSQPSGSPGNYGYTF